This T cell receptor (beta chain) was found in a study of blood T cell repertoires in COVID-19. Assignment of participants to cohorts was predicated upon participant-reported clinical history. Only in-frame clones appear in the TCRdb table, and some are missing; sequencing was by immunoSEQ multiplex PCR. The sample carries 430,000 or so clones, about 88% recorded once. Per the germline V gene, CDR1 is MNHEY and CDR2 is SVGAGI. V shed 2 bases and J shed 7 bases, with 17 bases lying between them. The CDR3 is 16 residues long. Sequencing was carried out using PBMCs or T cells enriched from blood (not recorded which). This chain connects TRBV6-5 to TRBJ1-4; possible D gene TRBD1, 6 bases. This sequence was found in a woman under 30 who had been exposed to COVID-19. Here the CDR3 DNA reads TGTGCCAGCAGTTACACCCGGGGGGGGCAGGGTGAAAAACTGTTTTTT. Amino acid sequence: CASSYTRGGQGEKLFF.